Included here is one TCR beta chain sequence, with context. Its matching antigen is unknown. Only in-frame clones appear in the TCRdb table, and some are missing; sequencing was by immunoSEQ multiplex PCR. This sample has roughly 23,000 clones, with around nine tenths found just once. These data come from a study of T cells in localized non-small cell lung cancer. Looked up from germline, CDR1 is LGHNA and CDR2 is YNFKEQ. V shed 1 base, J shed 0 bases, and the junction held 4 bases outside the gene matches. CDR3 length equals 17 residues. Study-level findings and limits: Of the tissues analyzed, uninvolved adjacent lung showed maximal T cell clonality, greater than tumor. It remains possible that heterogeneity exists, since only one tumor region was sequenced.

The chain combines TRBV4-2 with TRBJ2-3; TRBD2 aligns across 10 bases. This specimen consisted of peripheral blood, obtained before any cancer treatment. The sequence came from an older male donor with stage I squamous cell lung carcinoma. This chain's CDR3 is CASSQAPAGGSTDTQYF. The CDR3 DNA reads as TGTGCCAGCAGCCAAGCCCCAGCGGGGGGGAGCACAGATACGCAGTATTTT.